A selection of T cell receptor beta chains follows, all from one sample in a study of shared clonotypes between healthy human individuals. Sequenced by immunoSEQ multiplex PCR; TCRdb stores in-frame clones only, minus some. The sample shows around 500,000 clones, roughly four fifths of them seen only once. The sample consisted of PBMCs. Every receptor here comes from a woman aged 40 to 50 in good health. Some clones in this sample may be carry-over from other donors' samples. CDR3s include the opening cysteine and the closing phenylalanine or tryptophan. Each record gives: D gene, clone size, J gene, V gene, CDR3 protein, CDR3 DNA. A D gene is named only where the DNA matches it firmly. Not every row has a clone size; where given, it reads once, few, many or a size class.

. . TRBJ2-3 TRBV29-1 CSVSGGLETDTQYF TGCAGCGTTTCAGGCGGCTTGGAGACAGATACGCAGTATTTT
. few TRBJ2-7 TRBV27 CASSLSPPVPYEQYF TGTGCCAGCAGTTTATCTCCCCCGGTCCCCTACGAGCAGTACTTC
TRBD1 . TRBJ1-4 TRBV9 CASSTGQGSATNEKLFF TGTGCCAGCAGCACCGGACAGGGATCTGCAACTAATGAAAAACTGTTTTTT
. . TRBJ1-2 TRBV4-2 CASSQVGQNYGYTF TGTGCCAGCAGCCAAGTAGGGCAGAACTATGGCTACACCTTC
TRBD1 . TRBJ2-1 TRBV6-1 CASSEGTGGYNEQFF TGTGCCAGCAGTGAAGGCACAGGGGGCTACAATGAGCAGTTCTTC
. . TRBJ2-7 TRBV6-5 CASSRGHRTYEQYF TGTGCCAGCAGCCGGGGACACAGGACCTACGAGCAGTACTTC
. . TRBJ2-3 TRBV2 CASPSDTQYF TGTGCCAGTCCCTCCGATACGCAGTATTTT
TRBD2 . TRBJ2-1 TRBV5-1 CASSPGTSGGGGEQFF TGCGCCAGCAGCCCTGGGACTAGCGGAGGGGGTGGAGAGCAGTTCTTC
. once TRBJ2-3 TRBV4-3 CASSQDPASTDTQYF TGCGCCAGCAGCCAAGATCCAGCCAGCACAGATACGCAGTATTTT
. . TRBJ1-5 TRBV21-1 CASSFPRAQATPMDNQPQHF TGTGCCAGCAGCTTCCCGAGGGCCCAAGCCACCCCAATGGACAATCAGCCCCAGCATTTT